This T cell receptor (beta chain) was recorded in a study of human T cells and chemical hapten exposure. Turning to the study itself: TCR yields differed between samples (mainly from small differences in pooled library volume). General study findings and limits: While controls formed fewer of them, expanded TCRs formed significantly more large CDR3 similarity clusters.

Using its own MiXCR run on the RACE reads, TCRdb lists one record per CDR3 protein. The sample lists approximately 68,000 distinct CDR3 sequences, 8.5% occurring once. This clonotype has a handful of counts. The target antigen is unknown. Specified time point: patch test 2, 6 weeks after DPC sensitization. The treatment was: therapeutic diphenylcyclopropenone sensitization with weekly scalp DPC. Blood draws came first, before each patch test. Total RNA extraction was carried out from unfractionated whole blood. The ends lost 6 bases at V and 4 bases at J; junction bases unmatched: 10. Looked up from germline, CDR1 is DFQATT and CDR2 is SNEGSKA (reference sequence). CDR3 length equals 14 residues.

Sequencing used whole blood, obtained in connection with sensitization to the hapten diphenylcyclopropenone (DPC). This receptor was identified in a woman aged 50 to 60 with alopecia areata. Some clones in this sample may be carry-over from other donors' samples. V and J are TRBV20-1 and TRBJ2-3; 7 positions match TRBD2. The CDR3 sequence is CSAEGAGRADTQYF. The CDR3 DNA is TGCAGTGCCGAAGGAGCGGGACGAGCAGATACGCAGTATTTT.